This T cell receptor beta chain derives from a study of PD-L1 blockade in urothelial cancer. Study at large: Blood analysis was done at 3 weeks (second dose) and 6 weeks after treatment began. There were a median of about 140,000 T cells in blood samples.

Germline CDR1 reads GTSNPN; CDR2 reads SVGIG (reference sequence). The CDR3 has 15 residues. The germline V and J ends were trimmed by 1 base and 3 bases, with 12 bases remaining between them. The study enrolled patients with locally advanced or metastatic urothelial carcinoma. Method: immunoSEQ multiplex PCR; TCRdb's copy keeps in-frame clones and lacks some. In the table there are about 82,000 clones, approximately 86% of which are singletons. The source is a woman aged 70-85 years with urothelial cancer. The sample in question was PBMCs, obtained around atezolizumab (anti-PD-L1) treatment. The rearrangement uses TRBV30 and TRBJ2-2; weak D call: TRBD1 (5 bases). CDR3 in DNA: TGTGCCTGGAGTGGTGGGGCAGTCCACACCGGGGAGCTGTTTTTT. Translation gives CAWSGGAVHTGELFF.